The clone carrying this TCR beta chain was found many times. With a J-beta primer mix and a sample-barcoded 5' primer, a second PCR ran 7 to 11 cycles. MiXCR, run by TCRdb on the 5' RACE reads, gives a single entry per CDR3 protein. Of hundreds of thousands of distinct CDR3 sequences listed, 52% are singletons. The sample belongs to a study of blood T cells in healthy people across ages. This CDR3 has 12 amino acids. Germline lookup yields CDR1 MNHEY and CDR2 SMNVEV (reference sequence). The germline V and J ends were trimmed by 5 bases and 1 base, with 5 bases remaining between them. Material for sequencing was blood. The chain uses TRBV27 and TRBJ1-2; no clear D gene. The TCR was taken from a woman aged 80 or over in good health. For the CDR3, the DNA is TGTGCCAGCAGTGCATTTAACTATGGCTACACCTTC. Translating gives CASSAFNYGYTF.